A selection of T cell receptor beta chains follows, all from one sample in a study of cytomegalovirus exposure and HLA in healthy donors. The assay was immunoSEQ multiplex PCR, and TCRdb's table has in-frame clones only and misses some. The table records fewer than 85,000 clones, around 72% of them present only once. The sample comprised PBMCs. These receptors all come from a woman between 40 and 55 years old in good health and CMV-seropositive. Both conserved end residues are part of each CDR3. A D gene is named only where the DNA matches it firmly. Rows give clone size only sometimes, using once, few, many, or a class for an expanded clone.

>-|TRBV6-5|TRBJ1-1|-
TGTGCCAGCAGCCGAGTCTCGGCGGTGATGGCTTTCTTT
CASSRVSAVMAFF
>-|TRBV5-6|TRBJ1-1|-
TGTGCCAGCTCCACCCCAATACAGGGGAACACTGAAGCTTTCTTT
CASSTPIQGNTEAFF
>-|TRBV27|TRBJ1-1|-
TGTGCCAGCAGTCCGCTCGGGTTGAGGCAGGGCACTGAAGCTTTCTTT
CASSPLGLRQGTEAFF
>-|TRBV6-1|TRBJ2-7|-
TGTGCCAGCAGTGAATCGGGGACACAGAGCTCCTACGAGCAGTACTTC
CASSESGTQSSYEQYF
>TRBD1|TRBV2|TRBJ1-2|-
TGTGCCAGCAGGCAGACAGGGGGTGACTTGGGCTACACCTTC
CASRQTGGDLGYTF
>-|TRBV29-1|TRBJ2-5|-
TGCAGCGCATGGGACATTCCTTTCCAAGAGACCCAGTACTTC
CSAWDIPFQETQYF
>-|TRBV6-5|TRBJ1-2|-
TGTGCCAGCAGTTACAGCCAGGGGCGTGGCTACACCTTC
CASSYSQGRGYTF
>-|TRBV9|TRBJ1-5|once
TGTGCCAGCAGCGTAGGTCCGAGAGGGCAGCCCCAGCATTTT
CASSVGPRGQPQHF
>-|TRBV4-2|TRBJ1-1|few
TGTGCCAGCAGCCAGGAACACAGGGTTAAAGACACTGAAGCTTTCTTT
CASSQEHRVKDTEAFF
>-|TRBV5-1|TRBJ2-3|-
TGCGCCAGCAGAAAGGACGGGACTAGCACAGATACGCAGTATTTT
CASRKDGTSTDTQYF
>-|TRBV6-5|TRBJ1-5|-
TGTGCCAGCAGTTTCGGACGGGGGGTTCGGCAGCCCCAGCATTTT
CASSFGRGVRQPQHF
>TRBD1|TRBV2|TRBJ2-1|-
TGTGCCGGGGGAGACAGGGGGGCCTACAATGAGCAGTTCTTC
CAGGDRGAYNEQFF
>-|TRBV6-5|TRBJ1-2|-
TGTGCCAGCAGTTATAACACCCTGGATGGCTACACCTTC
CASSYNTLDGYTF
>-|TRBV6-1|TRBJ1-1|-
TGTGCCAGCAGTGGACAGATGAACACTGAGGCTTTCTTT
CASSGQMNTEAFF
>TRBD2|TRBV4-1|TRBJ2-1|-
TGCGCCAGCAGACACGGACTAGCGGGAGACAATGAGCAGTTCTTC
CASRHGLAGDNEQFF
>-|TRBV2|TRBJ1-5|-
TGTGCCAGCAGTGATACAACCCAGCCCCAGCATTTT
CASSDTTQPQHF
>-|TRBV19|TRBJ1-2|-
TGTGCCAGTAGTATATATGGTCGGACAGACTATGGCTACACCTTC
CASSIYGRTDYGYTF
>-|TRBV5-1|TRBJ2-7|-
TGCGCCAGCAGCTTGGTAGCAACTTCCTACGAGCAGTACTTC
CASSLVATSYEQYF
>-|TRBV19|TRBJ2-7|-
TGTGCCAGTAGCCGCCCGGGGGACCCTACCTACGAGCAGTACTTC
CASSRPGDPTYEQYF
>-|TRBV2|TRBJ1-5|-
TGTGCCAGCAGTACAGGGACCCCAAGGTCTCAGCCCCAGCATTTT
CASSTGTPRSQPQHF
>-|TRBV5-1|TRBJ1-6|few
TGCGCCAGCAGCTTGAAGGGGCTAAGGGGTAATTCACCCCTCCACTTT
CASSLKGLRGNSPLHF
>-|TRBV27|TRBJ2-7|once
TGTGCCAGCAGTTTATCGGGGCCCTACGAGCAGTACTTC
CASSLSGPYEQYF
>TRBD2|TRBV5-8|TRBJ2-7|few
TGTGCCAGCAGCGCCTTGGCGGGGGGATTCTACGAGCAGTACTTC
CASSALAGGFYEQYF
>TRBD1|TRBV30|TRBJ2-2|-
TGTGCCTGCTCACCGGGACAGGGGATTTTCGGGGAGCTGTTTTTT
CACSPGQGIFGELFF
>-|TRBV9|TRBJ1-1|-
TGTGCCAGCAGCGCGGACCACGCCGGGGGGATAGGCACTGAAGCTTTCTTT
CASSADHAGGIGTEAFF
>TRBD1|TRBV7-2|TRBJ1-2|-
TGTGCCAGCAGCCGAGATGGACAGGGAGGGGATGGCTACACCTTC
CASSRDGQGGDGYTF
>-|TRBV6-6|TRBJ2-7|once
TGTGCCAGCAGTTACTTCTCCCGGGATCTCCCGTACGAGCAGTACTTC
CASSYFSRDLPYEQYF
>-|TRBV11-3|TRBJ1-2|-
TGTGCCAGCAGCGCCGGGGGAGTCGGCTATGGCTACACCTTC
CASSAGGVGYGYTF
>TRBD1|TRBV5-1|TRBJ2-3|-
TGCGCCAGCAGCGTCGGGACAGGGGATGTCACGCAGTATTTT
CASSVGTGDVTQYF
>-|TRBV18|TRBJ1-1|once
TGTGCCAGCTGGCAGTTGTTGGACACTGAAGCTTTCTTT
CASWQLLDTEAFF
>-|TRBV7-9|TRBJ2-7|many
TGTGCCAGCAGCTTAGAGGCGGACATCAGCGAGCAGTACTTC
CASSLEADISEQYF
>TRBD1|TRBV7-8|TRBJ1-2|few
TGTGCCAGCAGTCCTAGGGACAGGGCGGCCTATGGCTACACCTTC
CASSPRDRAAYGYTF
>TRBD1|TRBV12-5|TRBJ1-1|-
TGTGCTAGTGGTCCCGCCGGGACAGTGAACACTGAAGCTTTCTTT
CASGPAGTVNTEAFF
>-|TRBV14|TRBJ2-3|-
TGTGCCAGCAGCCAAGTCATCCATACGCAGTATTTT
CASSQVIHTQYF
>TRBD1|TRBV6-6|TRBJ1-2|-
TGTGCCAGCAAGCCTCAAGTGGGACAGATATTTGGCTACACCTTC
CASKPQVGQIFGYTF
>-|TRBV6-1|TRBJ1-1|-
TGTGCCAGCAGTGAAACGGCCGGGAGGGGGGCCCCTGAAGCTTTCTTT
CASSETAGRGAPEAFF
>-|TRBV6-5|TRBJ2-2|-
TGTGCCAGCAGTCCCGGTGTCGGGGAGCTGTTTTTT
CASSPGVGELFF
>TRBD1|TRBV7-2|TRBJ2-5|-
TGTGCCAGCAGCCTGGGGACAGGCAAAGAGACCCAGTACTTC
CASSLGTGKETQYF
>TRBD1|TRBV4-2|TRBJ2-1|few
TGTGCCAGCAGCCCCGCCGGGACAGGGTCCTACAATGAGCAGTTCTTC
CASSPAGTGSYNEQFF
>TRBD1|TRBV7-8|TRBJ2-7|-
TGTGCCAGCAGCTTAGTTCCTGGGACAGGGCCCAACTACGAGCAGTACTTC
CASSLVPGTGPNYEQYF